These 25 T cell receptor beta chains were all obtained from the same sample, sequenced in a study of T cell responses to AZD1222 COVID-19 vaccine. Clones were read by immunoSEQ multiplex PCR, and TCRdb kept only the in-frame ones, dropping some. The sample holds 140,000 to 150,000 clones, under 95% seen once. The sample in question was peripheral blood, obtained on day 0 of AZD1222 vaccination. These TCRs come from an adult in good health.

The J gene is TRBJ1-4, the V gene TRBV7-9; D is unclear. The ends were cut back, 10 bases at V and 4 bases at J, with 16 bases in the middle. This CDR3 is built from 14 residues. Germline CDR1 is SEHNR and CDR2 is FQNEAQ (reference sequence). Here the CDR3 DNA reads TGTGCCACCTCGAAGGGAACACTTAATGAAAAACTGTTTTTT. Amino acids: CATSKGTLNEKLFF.

This chain connects TRBV9 to TRBJ1-4; D is perhaps TRBD1 (6 bases). V shed 0 bases and J shed 8 bases, with 14 bases lying between them. Germline CDR1 and CDR2: SGDLS and YYNGEE. The length of the CDR3 is 15 residues. The DNA for the CDR3 is TGTGCCAGCAGCGTAGGAGAGGGGCAGGGGGAAAAACTGTTTTTT. This sequence encodes CASSVGEGQGEKLFF.

This clone was seen only once. The chain couples TRBV6-2 or TRBV6-3 to TRBJ2-7, with 8 bases matching TRBD1. In germline, CDR1 is MNHEY, CDR2 SVGEGT. This CDR3 spans 17 amino acids. The V segment lost 6 bases and the J segment 0 bases; nucleotides outside the gene matches: 13. CDR3 sequence (DNA): TGTGCCAGCAGCCCTACCTGGACAGGGCTTAGCTCCTACGAGCAGTACTTC. Its protein is CASSPTWTGLSSYEQYF.

This chain links TRBV18 with TRBJ1-4; a weak D match, TRBD1 (5 bases). This CDR3 spans 13 amino acids. Deletions cut 8 bases from V and 7 bases from J, with 14 bases between. Per germline, CDR1 KGHSH and CDR2 LQKENI. CDR3: CASRRGRGEKLFF. In DNA, the CDR3 is TGTGCCAGCCGTCGGGGGAGAGGTGAAAAACTGTTTTTT.

This clone was found many times. The rearrangement links TRBV28 to TRBJ1-4, with 10 bases that match TRBD1. With 7 bases clipped from V and 8 bases from J, the junction kept 10 bases outside the gene matches. From germline, CDR1 is MDHEN and CDR2 SYDVKM. This CDR3 has 15 amino acids. The CDR3 loop is CASTLGTGDVEKLFF. The CDR3 nucleotides are TGTGCCAGCACTCTGGGGACAGGGGACGTCGAAAAACTGTTTTTT.

The chain joins TRBV18 to TRBJ2-5; either TRBD1 or TRBD2 may fit D (5 bases each). V dropped 4 bases and J dropped 4 bases, with 19 bases sitting between them. CDR3 size: 16 residues. CDR1 and CDR2 from the germline V gene are KGHSH and LQKENI. CDR3 amino acids: CASSRREKERGETQYF. The DNA of the CDR3 is TGTGCCAGCTCACGCAGGGAGAAGGAACGGGGAGAGACCCAGTACTTC. The full variable domain, rest sourced from reference TRBV18 and TRBJ2-5, is NAGVMQNPRHLVRRRGQEARLRCSPMKGHSHVYWYRQLPEEGLKFMVYLQKENIIDESGMPKERFSAEFPKEGPSILRIQQVVRGDSAAYFCASSRREKERGETQYFGPGTRLLVL.

In its sample, this clone was seen once. This rearrangement joins TRBV6-5 to TRBJ1-4, with unresolved D. The germline V gene has CDR1 MNHEY and CDR2 SVGAGI. V was clipped by 7 bases and J by 6 bases, with 12 bases between them. CDR3 length: 13 amino acids. CDR3 in DNA: TGTGCCAGCAATTCTAGGGTGGATGAAAAACTGTTTTTT. It encodes CASNSRVDEKLFF.

The chain is built from TRBV7-9 and TRBJ1-2; TRBD1 is a possible D gene (6 bases). The length of the CDR3 is 13 residues. Germline CDR1 and CDR2: SEHNR and FQNEAQ (reference sequence). With 3 bases removed from V and 3 bases from J, the gap between germline ends came to 8 bases. CDR3 region: CASSFPGDYGYTF. CDR3 nucleotides: TGTGCCAGCAGCTTTCCAGGGGACTATGGCTACACCTTC.

The chain combines TRBV15 with TRBJ1-2; D possibly corresponds to TRBD1 (5 bases). CDR1 LNHNV and CDR2 YYDKDF come from the germline V gene (reference sequence). Deletions cut 2 bases from V and 3 bases from J, with 13 bases between. The CDR3 runs 15 residues. The chain's CDR3 is CATSRSAQGHYGYTF. The CDR3 nucleotides are TGTGCCACCAGCAGATCAGCCCAGGGACACTATGGCTACACCTTC.

CDR3 in DNA: TGCAGCGGAAAGACAGGCCACTTAGACTCTGGAAACACCATATATTTT. Encoded protein: CSGKTGHLDSGNTIYF. V usage is TRBV29-1 and J usage is TRBJ1-3; TRBD1 might be the D (6 bases). Trimming pared 7 bases from V and 0 bases from J, leaving 19 bases between. Per the germline V gene, CDR1 is SQVTM and CDR2 is ANQGSEA. The CDR3 has 16 amino acids.

The J gene is TRBJ2-1, the V gene TRBV11-2; D uncertain. Deletions cut 2 bases from V and 5 bases from J, with 7 bases between. This CDR3 spans 13 amino acids. Germline V gene lookup returns CDR1 SGHAT and CDR2 FQNNGV. The CDR3 reads CASSLRRNNEQFF. CDR3 nucleotide sequence: TGTGCCAGCAGCTTACGCCGGAACAATGAGCAGTTCTTC.

The count of this clone is one. The J gene is TRBJ2-3, the V gene TRBV2; TRBD2 is a possible D gene (6 bases). The CDR3 length is 12 residues. Per the germline V gene, CDR1 is SNHLY and CDR2 is FYNNEI. Trimming removed 6 bases from V and 4 bases from J, with 8 bases in between. The CDR3: CASRGGPDTQYF. CDR3 DNA sequence: TGTGCCAGCAGGGGGGGACCAGATACGCAGTATTTT.

The chain uses TRBV19 and TRBJ1-5; D might be TRBD1 (5 bases). Trimming shortened V by 4 bases and J by 6 bases, and 16 bases separated the two germline ends. The CDR3 has 15 residues. Germline CDR1 and CDR2: LNHDA and SQIVND (reference sequence). As DNA, the CDR3 is TGTGCCAGTAGTAGGGTCGCAGGGATCGGTCAGCCCCAGCATTTT. The encoded protein is CASSRVAGIGQPQHF.

This clone was recorded only once. The genes are TRBV7-9 and TRBJ1-6; 7 bases fit TRBD1. This CDR3 contains 17 residues. After removal of 3 bases from V and 7 bases from J, the junction contained 12 bases not matched to a gene. From germline, CDR1 is SEHNR and CDR2 FQNEAQ (reference sequence). In DNA form, the CDR3 reads TGTGCCAGCAGCTTTTATGGTATTCGGGACAGAAATTCACCCCTCCACTTT. It translates to CASSFYGIRDRNSPLHF.

Points on this clone: A junction end diverges from the germline sequence, so it may reflect a read error. The chain carries TRBV7-7 and TRBJ2-5; D gene unclear. CDR3 length: 14 amino acids. Looked up from germline, CDR1 is SSHAT and CDR2 is FNYEAQ (reference sequence). The chain's CDR3 is CASSLVSWGETQYF. CDR3 DNA: TGTGCTAGCAGCTTAGTGTCCTGGGGAGAGACCCAGTACTTC. The variable domain in full, with the rest retrieved from reference TRBV7-7 and TRBJ2-5, is GAGVSQSPRYKVTKRGQDVTLRCDPISSHATLYWYQQALGQGPEFLTYFNYEAQPDKSGLPSDRFSAERPEGSISTLTIQRTEQRDSAMYRCASSLVSWGETQYFGPGTRLLVL.

The CDR3 loop is CASSGRSSGANVLTF. In DNA, the CDR3 is TGTGCCAGCAGCGGACGGTCCTCTGGGGCCAACGTCCTGACTTTC. The chain combines TRBV9 with TRBJ2-6; D remains ambiguous. The CDR3 length is 15 residues. From germline, CDR1 is SGDLS and CDR2 YYNGEE. With 3 bases removed from V and 0 bases from J, the gap between germline ends came to 7 bases.

This clone was observed a single time. The chain employs TRBV10-3 and TRBJ2-3, with unresolved D. Germline lookup yields CDR1 ENHRY and CDR2 SYGVKD. The CDR3 runs to 13 residues. Trimming removed 6 bases from V and 3 bases from J, with 10 bases in between. The CDR3 nucleotides are TGTGCCATCAGGCTCCCCGGAACAGATACGCAGTATTTT. Translation: CAIRLPGTDTQYF.

The chain is built from TRBV11-3 and TRBJ1-1, with unresolved D. V gave up 0 bases and J gave up 0 bases, with 8 bases separating them. The CDR3 is 15 amino acids. The germline gives CDR1 SGHNT, CDR2 YENEEA. Here the CDR3 DNA reads TGTGCCAGCAGCTTAGATTGGGGAATGAACACTGAAGCTTTCTTT. It is translated as CASSLDWGMNTEAFF.

The chain uses TRBV11-2 and TRBJ1-3; perhaps TRBD1 as D (5 bases). Germline V gene sequence: CDR1 SGHAT, CDR2 FQNNGV. Trimming pared 3 bases from V and 3 bases from J, leaving 9 bases between. The CDR3 covers 14 residues. The CDR3: CASSLEGYGNTIYF. The CDR3 DNA sequence: TGTGCCAGCAGCTTGGAGGGGTATGGAAACACCATATATTTT.

The V call is TRBV9, the J call TRBJ1-6; no clear D. The ends were cut back, 4 bases at V and 4 bases at J, with 9 bases in the middle. Germline loops: CDR1 SGDLS, CDR2 YYNGEE. The CDR3 length is 14 residues. CDR3 nucleotides: TGTGCCAGCAGCCCCCACGGGTATAATTCACCCCTCCACTTT. Encoded protein: CASSPHGYNSPLHF.

For the CDR3, the DNA is TGTGCCAGCAGCCAAGGGATCCAGGGGTGGCAAGAGACCCAGTACTTC. Translated: CASSQGIQGWQETQYF. The chain has TRBV3-1 (or the pseudogene TRBV3-2) and TRBJ2-5; a possible D gene is TRBD1 (6 bases). Germline CDR1 and CDR2: LGHDT and YNNKEL (reference sequence). The V and J ends lost 1 base and 2 bases respectively, with 14 bases between them. This CDR3 has 16 amino acids.

The chain has TRBV6-5 and TRBJ1-5; TRBD1 might be the D (6 bases). V was shortened by 6 bases and J by 5 bases, with 14 bases between the two germline ends. The CDR3 extends over 14 amino acids. CDR1 is MNHEY, CDR2 SVGAGI, per germline. CDR3 nucleotides: TGTGCCAGCAGGGATGGACAGTCCCATCAGCCCCAGCATTTT. Protein: CASRDGQSHQPQHF.

The table lists this clone with a count of one. In DNA, the CDR3 is TGTGCCAGCAGCAGCGGGGGGCCCGGTACGCAGTATTTT. This translates into CASSSGGPGTQYF. The chain couples TRBV7-9 to TRBJ2-3, with 9 bases lining up with TRBD2. V was pared by 5 bases and J by 8 bases, with 5 bases of the junction left unmatched. The CDR3 spans 13 residues. The germline V gene encodes CDR1 SEHNR and CDR2 FQNEAQ (reference sequence).

The chain combines TRBV1 with TRBJ2-3. TRBV1 is shown as a pseudogene. The CDR3 has 16 residues. CDR3 residues: CTSSQASCRTKNTQYF. The CDR3 region has the DNA TGCACCAGCAGCCAAGCTTCTTGCCGAACCAAGAATACGCAGTATTTT.

The V gene is TRBV9, the J gene TRBJ1-1, with D unresolved. Trimming removed 2 bases from V and 1 base from J, with 6 bases in between. The V gene's germline CDR1 is SGDLS and CDR2 YYNGEE. The CDR3 runs to 13 residues. DNA of the CDR3: TGTGCCAGCAGCGTTATGACGAACACTGAAGCTTTCTTT. This codes for CASSVMTNTEAFF.